The source of this T cell receptor (beta chain) is a study of shared clonotypes between healthy human individuals. Positively selected for CCR7, the CD45RO-negative cells used as naive CD8 cells excluded terminally differentiated effector memory CD45RA+ cells. Adult Caucasians living in Nashville, Tennessee made up all of the donors. Original handling: Filtering differed since immunoSEQ provided only junctions, with no quality scores. Clones were read by immunoSEQ multiplex PCR, and TCRdb kept only the in-frame ones, dropping some. V and J calls plus clone size are reproduced from that table; the DNA served to infer D and trimming. Seen here are about 2 million clones, less than 95% observed once, and the top ten hold 0.9% to 1.3%. As to this clone: Its antigen remains unidentified. Distinct nucleotide sequences in the sample also encode this CDR3.

General study findings and limits: It was observed that approximately 5% of naive CD4 clonotypes were shared across several donors. All-four-donor shared clonotypes had higher generation probabilities than non-shared clonotypes did.

Germline-derived CDR1 and CDR2 are LNHDA and SQIVND (reference sequence). Deletions cut 3 bases from V and 2 bases from J, with 8 bases between. The CDR3 is 13 residues long. This receptor was taken from a man aged 18 to 30 in good health. Specimen: naive CD8+ T cells sorted from blood. The chain uses TRBV19 and TRBJ2-7, with D possibly matching TRBD2 (5 bases). This CDR3 reads CASSISAAYEQYF. CDR3 DNA: TGTGCCAGTAGTATTAGCGCCGCCTACGAGCAGTACTTC.